This TCR beta chain stems from a study of T-cell memory formation after mild COVID-19. Study findings and constraints: The pre-infection memory compartment contained some responding clones, suggesting cross-reactive memory joined. CD4+ contracting clones lay mainly in CM and EM, CD8+ ones in EMRA. Day 15 to 85 contracting clones showed balanced CD4/CD8; later expanders leaned CD4+.

Libraries for TCRalpha and TCRbeta carried sample barcodes and unique molecular identifiers via 5'RACE. TCRdb re-derived calls from the 5' RACE reads in MiXCR, one entry per CDR3 protein. Of over 350,000 distinct CDR3 sequences in the sample, roughly a quarter were seen once. The germline gives CDR1 SGHTA, CDR2 FQGTGA. V lost 5 bases and J 5 bases, leaving 12 bases between the germline ends. The length of the CDR3 is 13 residues. This clonotype was detected ten times or more. Its antigen is not known. The genes are TRBV7-3 and TRBJ2-5, with a weak D call TRBD1 (5 bases). The clonotype originates from an adult woman who had mild COVID-19 (a few samples of this study predate the infection). Cell type and time point are not known. The sequenced sample consisted of PBMCs or a T cell subset sorted from them (not recorded which). CDR3 in DNA: TGTGCCAGCAGCCAAGGGGTGAGGGAGACCCAGTACTTC. Translated: CASSQGVRETQYF.